The 19 T cell receptor beta chains given below trace back to one sample, sequenced in a study of Ad26.COV2.S vaccination and SARS-CoV-2 variants. The method was immunoSEQ multiplex PCR; TCRdb's version includes in-frame clones alone and lacks a portion of them. This table holds fewer than 800,000 clones, around 90% found once. Treatment of the sample: roughly 18 received Ad26.COV2.S at low or high dose, single or two shots; 5 received placebo; per-sample allocation not given. Each sample was drawn 63 days after the first injection (of vaccine or placebo). The source material was peripheral blood, sampled in a trial of Ad26.COV2.S vaccine versus placebo. The receptors originated from a person aged 18-60 years who received the Ad26.COV2.S COVID-19 vaccine or a placebo.

The rearrangement links TRBV27 to TRBJ2-5; TRBD2 matches 8 bases. CDR3 length equals 15 residues. V lost 8 bases, J lost 4 bases, and 12 bases stayed unmatched. The V gene's germline CDR1 is MNHEY and CDR2 SMNVEV (reference sequence). The CDR3 DNA follows: TGTGCCAGCTACTACGAGGGCGGGAGGTTAGAGACCCAGTACTTC. The encoded protein is CASYYEGGRLETQYF.

This rearrangement joins TRBV19 to TRBJ2-2, with unresolved D. The length of the CDR3 is 13 residues. The V gene lost 5 bases and the J gene lost 3 bases, with 7 bases spanning the gap. CDR1 is LNHDA and CDR2 is SQIVND in the germline V gene (reference sequence). The DNA of the CDR3 is TGTGCCAGTAGTTCGGCGTACACCGGGGAGCTGTTTTTT. Protein: CASSSAYTGELFF.

The V gene is TRBV7-2, the J gene TRBJ1-2; D is unresolved. The germline CDR1 and CDR2 sequences are SGHTA and FQGNSA. This CDR3 spans 13 amino acids. V was trimmed by 5 bases and J by 4 bases, leaving 11 bases between them. The CDR3 region is CASSRDRSYGYTF. In nucleotides, the CDR3 is TGTGCCAGCAGCCGTGACCGATCCTATGGCTACACCTTC. Full variable domain (remainder filled in from reference TRBV7-2 and TRBJ1-2): GAGVSQSPSNKVTEKGKDVELRCDPISGHTALYWYRQSLGQGLEFLIYFQGNSAPDKSGLPSDRFSAERTGGSVSTLTIQRTQQEDSAVYLCASSRDRSYGYTFGSGTRLTVV.

The J gene is TRBJ2-3, the V gene TRBV6-2 or TRBV6-3; 7 nucleotides line up with TRBD1. After removal of 1 base from V and 3 bases from J, the junction contained 4 bases not matched to a gene. This CDR3 comprises 15 residues. CDR1 and CDR2 from the germline V gene are MNHEY and SVGEGT. The CDR3 nucleotides are TGTGCCAGCAGTTACTACAGGGGTGAGACAGATACGCAGTATTTT. Translation: CASSYYRGETDTQYF.

This clone occurred a few times. CDR3 loop: CAISQVLDTEAFF. In DNA, the CDR3 is TGTGCCATCAGCCAGGTGCTCGACACTGAAGCTTTCTTT. The V gene is TRBV10-3, the J gene TRBJ1-1; D is undetermined. CDR1 and CDR2 from the germline V gene are ENHRY and SYGVKD. Deletions cut 6 bases from V and 3 bases from J, with 11 bases between. This CDR3 contains 13 residues.

The gene calls are TRBV7-9 and TRBJ1-6; 11 bases map to TRBD1. Looked up from germline, CDR1 is SEHNR and CDR2 is FQNEAQ (reference sequence). The CDR3 loop spans 16 amino acids. The V gene end was trimmed by 5 bases and the J gene end by 5 bases; junction bases not matched to a gene: 5. In DNA, the CDR3 is TGTGCCAGCAGCCACCGGGACAGGGGGGATAATTCACCCCTCCACTTT. Its translation is CASSHRDRGDNSPLHF. The full variable domain, with the rest looked up from reference TRBV7-9 and TRBJ1-6, is DTGVSQNPRHKITKRGQNVTFRCDPISEHNRLYWYRQTLGQGPEFLTYFQNEAQLEKSRLLSDRFSAERPKGSFSTLEIQRTEQGDSAMYLCASSHRDRGDNSPLHFGNGTRLTVT.

This chain uses TRBV4-3 with TRBJ2-4; D possibly uses TRBD1 or TRBD2 (5 bases each). The V end lost 0 bases, the J end lost 0 bases, and 12 bases lay between the germline ends. Germline assignment: CDR1 LGHNA and CDR2 YSLEER. This CDR3 is built from 17 residues. CDR3 nucleotides: TGCGCCAGCAGCCAAGAGTACGAGGGGCTAGCCAAAAACATTCAGTACTTC. The encoded protein is CASSQEYEGLAKNIQYF.

As for this clone: Other nucleotide sequences from this sample produce the same CDR3. The chain joins TRBV12-3 or TRBV12-4 to TRBJ2-5; TRBD1 might be the D (5 bases). The length of the CDR3 is 13 residues. Trimming left V 0 bases short and J 4 bases short, with 6 bases between. The CDR3 DNA is TGTGCCAGCAGTTTAGCGGGGCGAGAGACCCAGTACTTC. As protein: CASSLAGRETQYF.

A single count supports this clone. V and J are TRBV24-1 and TRBJ2-3, with 7 nucleotides matching TRBD2. V gave up 3 bases and J gave up 6 bases; unmatched junction bases: 5. This CDR3 spans 14 amino acids. Per the germline V gene, CDR1 is KGHDR and CDR2 is SFDVKD. CDR3 protein: CATSDDRLADTQYF. CDR3 DNA sequence: TGTGCCACCAGTGATGATAGACTAGCTGATACGCAGTATTTT.

The J gene is TRBJ2-1, the V gene TRBV7-9; possible D gene TRBD2, 7 bases. CDR1 is SEHNR and CDR2 is FQNEAQ in the germline V gene (reference sequence). This CDR3 has 12 residues. The CDR3 sequence is CGGGYSYNEQFF. The CDR3 DNA sequence: TGTGGGGGGGGCTACTCCTACAATGAGCAGTTCTTC.

The V and J genes are TRBV6-5 and TRBJ1-1; TRBD1 matches 7 bases. V shed 2 bases, J shed 2 bases, and the junction held 8 bases outside the gene matches. The CDR3 is 16 amino acids. Germline-derived CDR1 and CDR2 are MNHEY and SVGAGI. Here the CDR3 DNA reads TGTGCCAGCAGTTACCTTCGACAGGGAACAAACACTGAAGCTTTCTTT. This sequence encodes CASSYLRQGTNTEAFF.

As concerns this clone: Other nucleotide sequences from this sample produce the same CDR3. The J gene is TRBJ2-5, the V gene TRBV18; D is possibly TRBD2 (6 bases). The CDR3 totals 14 residues. V lost 1 base to trimming and J lost 4 bases, with 10 bases between them. Germline CDR1 and CDR2: KGHSH and LQKENI. The CDR3 loop is CASSPRGGRETQYF. The CDR3, as DNA: TGTGCCAGCTCACCACGGGGAGGTCGAGAGACCCAGTACTTC.

The V call is TRBV25-1, the J call TRBJ2-1; D ambiguous. V lost 9 bases to trimming and J lost 4 bases, with 7 bases between them. The V gene's germline CDR1 is MGHDK and CDR2 SYGVNS. The CDR3 has 11 amino acids. CDR3 nucleotide sequence: TGTGCCAGTAACGGGTACAATGAGCAGTTCTTC. It specifies CASNGYNEQFF. Complete variable domain (other parts from reference TRBV25-1 and TRBJ2-1): EADIYQTPRYLVIGTGKKITLECSQTMGHDKMYWYQQDPGMELHLIHYSYGVNSTEKGDLSSESTVSRIRTEHFPLTLESARPSHTSQYLCASNGYNEQFFGPGTRLTVL.

This sequence joins TRBV6-5 and TRBJ2-5; 7 positions agree with TRBD1. The V and J ends lost 5 bases and 4 bases, in that order; junction bases with no gene match: 7. The CDR3 has 14 residues. CDR1 and CDR2 from the germline V gene are MNHEY and SVGAGI. The CDR3 DNA follows: TGTGCCAGCAGTCCAAGACAGGGAATAGAGACCCAGTACTTC. It specifies CASSPRQGIETQYF.

This clone was detected a few times. The chain links TRBV28 to TRBJ2-6; D assignment may be TRBD1 or TRBD2 (6 bases each). The CDR3 consists of 16 residues. The V gene lost 7 bases and the J gene lost 0 bases, with 13 bases spanning the gap. The V gene's germline CDR1 is MDHEN and CDR2 SYDVKM. This CDR3 reads CASTGGILSGANVLTF. In nucleotides, the CDR3 is TGTGCCAGCACCGGGGGCATACTCTCTGGGGCCAACGTCCTGACTTTC.

The chain links TRBV25-1 to TRBJ1-5; tentative D call: TRBD1 (5 bases). Germline V gene data show CDR1 as MGHDK and CDR2 as SYGVNS. V was cut by 2 bases and J by 7 bases, with 12 bases left in between. CDR3 length: 14 amino acids. CDR3 region: CASSERGVEQPQHF. DNA for the CDR3: TGTGCCAGCAGTGAACGAGGGGTCGAGCAGCCCCAGCATTTT. The complete variable domain, with remaining parts taken from reference TRBV25-1 and TRBJ1-5, reads EADIYQTPRYLVIGTGKKITLECSQTMGHDKMYWYQQDPGMELHLIHYSYGVNSTEKGDLSSESTVSRIRTEHFPLTLESARPSHTSQYLCASSERGVEQPQHFGDGTRLSIL.

This clone has just a few counts. The chain employs TRBV7-2 and TRBJ1-5; D ambiguous. This CDR3 spans 15 amino acids. Germline V gives CDR1 SGHTA, CDR2 FQGNSA. Deletions cut 3 bases from V and 1 base from J, with 10 bases between. CDR3 nucleotides: TGTGCCAGCAGCTTCCGTCCCGGCAGCAATCAGCCCCAGCATTTT. The encoded protein is CASSFRPGSNQPQHF.

The chain uses TRBV5-1 and TRBJ2-5, with unresolved D. With 1 base removed from V and 4 bases from J, the gap between germline ends came to 8 bases. This CDR3 spans 13 amino acids. CDR1 is SGHRS, CDR2 YFSETQ, per germline. The CDR3 DNA reads as TGCGCCAGCAGCTTGACGTATGGAGAGACCCAGTACTTC. This gives the protein CASSLTYGETQYF.

This clone turned up a few times. The V gene is TRBV7-6, the J gene TRBJ2-7; D not resolved. Trimming pared 1 base from V and 5 bases from J, leaving 6 bases between. CDR1 is SGHVS, CDR2 FNYEAQ, per germline. The length of the CDR3 is 12 residues. CDR3 DNA: TGTGCCAGCAGCTTAGTTGACCACGAGCAGTACTTC. Amino acid sequence: CASSLVDHEQYF.